This section outlines one T cell receptor beta chain sequence together with its context. Generated by immunoSEQ multiplex PCR, the TCRdb table keeps only in-frame clones and is missing some. The sample has 99,000 or so clones; 90% to 95% are singletons. These data originate in a study of T cell changes during pregnancy in multiple sclerosis. The CDR3 sequence is 18 residues long. Unmatched junction bases numbered 13, after V lost 4 bases and J lost 7 bases. From germline, CDR1 is SNHLY and CDR2 FYNNEI. The material was peripheral blood, obtained after pregnancy. V gene TRBV2 combines with J gene TRBJ2-1; TRBD2 matches 13 bases. The sequence was collected from a female donor with multiple sclerosis, enrolled in a pregnancy study. The CDR3 protein is CASSASRKGLAGSNEQFF. In DNA, the CDR3 is TGTGCCAGCAGTGCCAGCCGAAAGGGACTAGCGGGGTCAAATGAGCAGTTCTTC. Together with reference TRBV2 and TRBJ2-1, the CDR3 gives the full variable domain: EPEVTQTPSHQVTQMGQEVILRCVPISNHLYFYWYRQILGQKVEFLVSFYNNEISEKSEIFDDQFSVERPDGSNFTLKIRSTKLEDSAMYFCASSASRKGLAGSNEQFFGPGTRLTVL.